This T cell receptor (beta chain) appears in the sequencing data of a study of T cells after yellow fever vaccination. Study findings and constraints: Post-booster reappearance was seen for most primary-vaccination clones (just over 95% CD4, roughly 91% CD8).

This clonotype showed up just a few times. Its antigen is unidentified. A single record per CDR3 protein comes from TCRdb applying MiXCR to the 5' RACE reads. The data show hundreds of thousands of distinct CDR3 sequences, 8.7% seen once. Between the trimmed V and J ends, which lost 3 bases and 6 bases, there was a span of 12 bases. From germline, CDR1 is GTSNPN and CDR2 SVGIG (reference sequence). This CDR3 contains 13 residues. The chain combines TRBV30 with TRBJ2-1; D call uncertain. This TCR came from a man in his late teens or twenties who received the YFV17D yellow fever vaccine. The starting material was PBMCs, obtained on the day of the first yellow fever vaccination. CDR3 DNA: TGTGCCTGGAGGCGGTTGTGGATCAATGAGCAGTTCTTC. Encoded protein: CAWRRLWINEQFF.